This passage covers 4 T cell receptor beta chains from one sample sequenced in a study of identifying expanded T cells in peripheral blood. The repertoire was sequenced with immunoSEQ multiplex PCR; TCRdb's copy has only in-frame clones and lacks some. The sample contains tens of thousands of clones, 84% of which appear only once. The sequencing input was blood. These receptors originate from a person between 18 and 75 years old in good health.

The gene calls are TRBV15 and TRBJ1-4; a possible D gene is TRBD1 (5 bases). Trimming pared 4 bases from V and 8 bases from J, leaving 14 bases between. The CDR3 sequence is 14 residues long. The germline gives CDR1 LNHNV, CDR2 YYDKDF (reference sequence). CDR3 nucleotides: TGTGCCACCAGCACCGCAGGGTATGAAGAAAAACTGTTTTTT. As protein: CATSTAGYEEKLFF.

This sequence joins TRBV5-6 and TRBJ2-7; D might be TRBD1 (5 bases). In germline, CDR1 is SGHDT, CDR2 YYEEEE. This CDR3 is 12 amino acids long. V was pared by 4 bases and J by 4 bases, with 9 bases between. Here the CDR3 reads CASSHQGYEQYF. DNA of the CDR3: TGTGCCAGCAGCCACCAGGGATACGAGCAGTACTTC.

This chain uses TRBV4-3 with TRBJ1-5; D is unresolved. CDR1 and CDR2 (germline): LGHNA, YSLEER. CDR3 length: 13 residues. With 1 base removed from V and 4 bases from J, the gap between germline ends came to 5 bases. CDR3 amino acids: CASSQARNQPQHF. For the CDR3, the DNA is TGCGCCAGCAGCCAAGCTCGTAATCAGCCCCAGCATTTT.

The chain recombines TRBV7-8 with TRBJ1-5, with no clear D. CDR1 is SGHVS, CDR2 FQNEAQ, per germline. The CDR3 runs 15 residues. Trimming left V 5 bases short and J 0 bases short, with 11 bases between. The CDR3 region has the DNA TGTGCCAGCAGCAACGACGGTTATAGCAATCAGCCCCAGCATTTT. Its protein product is CASSNDGYSNQPQHF.